Below, 17 T cell receptor beta chains from the same sample are listed, as sequenced in a study of early T cells in non-severe SARS-CoV-2 infection. TCRdb analysed the 5' RACE reads with MiXCR anew, one entry per CDR3 protein. Here the sample spans tens of thousands of distinct CDR3 sequences, roughly 5.7% being singletons. Material: whole blood. The receptor source for this set is an adult who was a healthcare worker with PCR-confirmed SARS-CoV-2 infection or an uninfected control (not recorded which).

This clonotype has more than one count but fewer than ten. The chain joins TRBV5-5 to TRBJ1-1, with 10 bases identical to TRBD1. CDR1 is SGHKS and CDR2 is YYEKEE in the germline V gene (reference sequence). The J segment lost 1 base and the V segment lost 4 bases, leaving 4 bases of the junction unmatched. The CDR3 extends over 15 amino acids. The CDR3 loop reads CASSGTGAENTEAFF. DNA for the CDR3: TGTGCCAGCAGCGGGACAGGGGCCGAGAACACTGAAGCTTTCTTT.

The gene calls are TRBV10-1 and TRBJ2-2; the D gene could be TRBD1 or TRBD2 (5 bases each). Trimming removed 2 bases from V and 6 bases from J, with 16 bases in between. The CDR3 is made up of 16 amino acids. CDR1 is WNHNN, CDR2 SYGVQD, per germline (reference sequence). CDR3 in DNA: TGCGCCAGCAGTGAGGTTCCCCCAGGGAGCTCCGGGGAGCTGTTTTTT. Protein sequence: CASSEVPPGSSGELFF.

V usage is TRBV27 and J usage is TRBJ1-4, with 8 bases matching TRBD1. The J segment lost 7 bases and the V segment lost 5 bases, leaving 6 bases of the junction unmatched. The V gene's germline CDR1 is MNHEY and CDR2 SMNVEV (reference sequence). The CDR3 spans 14 residues. CDR3: CASSPQTGVEKLFF. CDR3 nucleotide sequence: TGTGCCAGCAGTCCTCAGACAGGGGTTGAAAAACTGTTTTTT.

V and J are TRBV6-2 or TRBV6-3 and TRBJ2-7, with 7 bases fitting TRBD1. Losses at the gene ends were 4 bases for V and 3 bases for J; bases not matched to a gene: 3. Germline CDR1 MNHEY, CDR2 SVGEGT. The CDR3 has 13 residues. The DNA of the CDR3 is TGTGCCAGCAGTTGGGACAGAAACTACGAGCAGTACTTC. This encodes CASSWDRNYEQYF.

This clonotype came up many times. The V and J genes are TRBV7-9 and TRBJ2-5; 9 bases agree with TRBD2. Per the germline V gene, CDR1 is SEHNR and CDR2 is FQNEAQ (reference sequence). The CDR3 runs to 15 residues. V dropped 7 bases and J dropped 5; count of bases not matched to a gene: 11. CDR3 nucleotide sequence: TGTGCCAGCAACGGAATTAGCGGGGGCGGGGAGACCCAGTACTTC. The encoded protein is CASNGISGGGETQYF.

This clonotype was seen a few times. The V call is TRBV20-1, the J call TRBJ2-7; TRBD2 aligns across 10 bases. Germline CDR1 reads DFQATT; CDR2 reads SNEGSKA (reference sequence). This CDR3 spans 15 amino acids. Unmatched junction bases numbered 12, after V lost 6 bases and J lost 4 bases. CDR3 coding DNA: TGCAGTGCCCCTCCGTCTAGCGGGAGTAGGTACGAGCAGTACTTC. It yields the protein CSAPPSSGSRYEQYF.

This clonotype has ten or more counts. The rearrangement links TRBV4-2 to TRBJ2-5; 7 bases fit TRBD2. Looked up from germline, CDR1 is LGHNA and CDR2 is YNFKEQ. This CDR3 is 15 amino acids long. Trimming took 0 bases from V and 1 from J; bases not matched to a gene: 2. The CDR3 sequence: CASSQEVAGQETQYF. DNA of the CDR3: TGTGCCAGCAGCCAAGAGGTAGCGGGCCAAGAGACCCAGTACTTC.

The chain links TRBV7-8 to TRBJ2-1; 9 bases match TRBD2. The V gene end was trimmed by 10 bases and the J gene end by 3 bases; junction bases not matched to a gene: 4. This CDR3 region has 13 residues. Germline lookup yields CDR1 SGHVS and CDR2 FQNEAQ. As DNA, the CDR3 is TGTGCCACGCGACTAGCGGACTACAATGAGCAGTTCTTC. The encoded protein is CATRLADYNEQFF.

This sequence joins TRBV6-2 or TRBV6-3 and TRBJ2-1; D not resolved. V shed 4 bases and J shed 1 base, with 8 bases lying between them. The CDR3 covers 14 residues. Germline V CDR1 and CDR2: MNHEY, SVGEGT. The CDR3 here is CASSFSESYNEQFF. The DNA of the CDR3 is TGTGCCAGCAGTTTCAGCGAATCCTACAATGAGCAGTTCTTC.

This clonotype was seen more than once but under ten times. The chain joins TRBV4-1 to TRBJ1-6; D is unclear. Germline V lookup: CDR1 MGHRA, CDR2 YSYEKL. The CDR3 is made up of 21 amino acids. V was shortened by 2 bases and J by 1 base, with 24 bases between the two germline ends. CDR3 protein: CASSQRPGVFYERSYNSPLHF. The CDR3, as DNA: TGCGCCAGCAGCCAAAGGCCAGGAGTTTTTTACGAGCGTTCCTATAATTCACCCCTCCACTTT.

The table lists this clonotype with many counts. This chain connects TRBV5-5 to TRBJ2-2; 7 bases are a match to TRBD1. This CDR3 is built from 14 residues. CDR1 and CDR2 from the germline V gene are SGHKS and YYEKEE (reference sequence). Trimming removed 4 bases from V and 6 bases from J; junction bases left unmatched: 6. The DNA of the CDR3 is TGTGCCAGCAGCCTCGATGACAGGGCCGGGGAGCTGTTTTTT. It yields the protein CASSLDDRAGELFF.

This clonotype was detected ten times or more. CDR3 protein: CASSLHGQDPYGYTF. CDR3 bases: TGTGCCAGCAGTCTACACGGACAGGATCCCTATGGCTACACCTTC. The V gene is TRBV6-5, the J gene TRBJ1-2; 7 bases agree with TRBD1. The V gene end was trimmed by 5 bases and the J gene end by 4 bases; junction bases not matched to a gene: 10. CDR1 is MNHEY, CDR2 SVGAGI, per germline. The CDR3 is made up of 15 amino acids.

This clonotype was observed many times. The V call is TRBV11-2, the J call TRBJ2-3; D is uncertain. V lost 2 bases, J lost 14 bases, and 14 bases lay in between. This CDR3 contains 12 residues. Germline V CDR1 and CDR2: SGHAT, FQNNGV. This CDR3 reads CASSLWLTTSYF. CDR3 DNA: TGTGCCAGCAGCTTATGGCTCACGACTTCGTATTTT. The variable domain in full, with the rest retrieved from reference TRBV11-2 and TRBJ2-3, is EAGVAQSPRYKIIEKRQSVAFWCNPISGHATLYWYQQILGQGPKLLIQFQNNGVVDDSQLPKDRFSAERLKGVDSTLKIQPAKLEDSAVYLCASSLWLTTSYFGPGTRLTVL.

This clonotype was counted only a few times. The gene calls are TRBV29-1 and TRBJ2-1; D call uncertain. Looked up from germline, CDR1 is SQVTM and CDR2 is ANQGSEA. CDR3 size: 14 residues. V lost 4 bases and J lost 0, with 10 bases in between. The CDR3 protein is CSVAPASSYNEQFF. CDR3 bases: TGCAGCGTTGCCCCAGCGAGCTCCTACAATGAGCAGTTCTTC.

In its sample, this clonotype was seen a few times. The chain is built from TRBV20-1 and TRBJ1-2; 8 bases match TRBD1. This CDR3 is 12 amino acids long. The V gene end was trimmed by 6 bases and the J gene end by 4 bases; junction bases not matched to a gene: 4. Germline-derived CDR1 and CDR2 are DFQATT and SNEGSKA (reference sequence). The CDR3 bases are TGCAGTGCAACCGGGACAGGCTATGGCTACACCTTC. Residues: CSATGTGYGYTF.

Many counts were recorded for this clonotype. This sequence joins TRBV20-1 and TRBJ2-2, with D perhaps matching TRBD1 (6 bases). Germline CDR1 and CDR2: DFQATT and SNEGSKA (reference sequence). The CDR3 runs 14 residues. V was pared by 0 bases and J by 3 bases, with 8 bases between. The CDR3 sequence: CSARDQGYTGELFF. The CDR3 DNA is TGCAGTGCTAGAGACCAGGGGTACACCGGGGAGCTGTTTTTT.

Many counts were recorded for this clonotype. The chain recombines TRBV15 with TRBJ2-7; D unclear. Trimming shortened V by 3 bases and J by 5 bases, and 20 bases separated the two germline ends. Germline CDR1 is LNHNV and CDR2 is YYDKDF (reference sequence). CDR3 size: 16 residues. DNA for the CDR3: TGTGCCACCAGCAGGGTCGCAGGTAGGGCCCGCCACGAGCAGTACTTC. Translating gives CATSRVAGRARHEQYF. The whole variable domain, remainder taken from reference TRBV15 and TRBJ2-7, is DAMVIQNPRYQVTQFGKPVTLSCSQTLNHNVMYWYQQKSSQAPKLLFHYYDKDFNNEADTPDNFQSRRPNTSFCFLDIRSPGLGDTAMYLCATSRVAGRARHEQYFGPGTRLTVT.